These 31 T cell receptor beta chains were sequenced from one sample in a study of spatial heterogeneity in lung cancer (dated by TCRdb to the late 2010s). In light of the paper, this sample's time point label describes: blood at routine non-recurrence follow-up after resection. TCR sequencing used whole RNA extracted from tumor and nontumor lung tissue, or from cryopreserved PBMC samples, without cell sorting. To prepare the library, 5' RACE was applied. Sequencing relied on a NextSeq 500. The public reads were reanalyzed by TCRdb: fastp trimming at Q25, MiXCR alignment, in-frame beta chains only. Each record represents a unique CDR3 protein, reported with the most common genes and DNA among its rows. This sample gives more than 25,000 distinct CDR3 sequences in total; roughly 5.6% of them show up just once. Of the sample, around 20% falls within the top ten clones. The input for sequencing was PBMCs, taken at follow-up. The receptors were sampled from a male donor with early-stage non-small cell lung cancer.

This clonotype was observed at least ten times. The chain joins TRBV7-2 to TRBJ1-3; D not resolved. The CDR3 length is 15 residues. V gave up 4 bases and J gave up 4 bases, with 14 bases separating them. Germline-derived CDR1 and CDR2 are SGHTA and FQGNSA. In DNA, the CDR3 is TGTGCCAGCAGCTCCGGCCCGAGAACAGGAAACACCATATATTTT. Translating gives CASSSGPRTGNTIYF.

This sequence joins TRBV12-3 or TRBV12-4 and TRBJ2-5; 8 nucleotides agree with TRBD1. This CDR3 contains 15 residues. J lost 4 bases, V lost 6 bases, and 10 bases had no gene match. CDR3 protein: CASRPGQGLTETQYF. DNA for the CDR3: TGTGCCAGCAGACCCGGACAGGGCTTGACAGAGACCCAGTACTTC.

This clonotype was found many times. The chain joins TRBV12-3 or TRBV12-4 to TRBJ2-5; a possible D gene is TRBD1 (6 bases). This CDR3 region has 14 residues. V lost 3 bases, J lost 0 bases, and 8 bases lay in between. The CDR3, as DNA: TGTGCCAGCAGTTTGGGGACACACCAAGAGACCCAGTACTTC. As protein: CASSLGTHQETQYF.

This clonotype was seen at least ten times. The V call is TRBV20-1, the J call TRBJ2-1, with D unclear. V gave up 3 bases and J gave up 9 bases, with 9 bases separating them. The CDR3 length is 11 residues. Germline CDR1 reads DFQATT; CDR2 reads SNEGSKA (reference sequence). This CDR3 reads CSASIGVEQFF. CDR3 in DNA: TGCAGTGCTAGTATCGGCGTTGAGCAGTTCTTC.

This clonotype was picked up many times. The genes are TRBV5-1 and TRBJ1-2; D gene ambiguous. The CDR3 contains 14 residues. Trimming removed 4 bases from V and 5 bases from J, with 15 bases in between. Germline V gene data show CDR1 as SGHRS and CDR2 as YFSETQ. CDR3 nucleotide sequence: TGCGCCAGCAGCCCAACGGGGAGTTGGTATGGCTACACCTTC. It codes for CASSPTGSWYGYTF.

This clonotype was detected many times. The chain recombines TRBV18 with TRBJ2-1; D is perhaps TRBD1 (6 bases). The CDR3 length is 16 residues. Trimming took off 5 bases at V and 4 bases at J, with 18 bases between the two ends. Looked up from germline, CDR1 is KGHSH and CDR2 is LQKENI. The chain's CDR3 is CASSTRQDEVYNEQFF. Here the CDR3 DNA reads TGTGCCAGCTCAACCCGACAGGACGAGGTTTACAATGAGCAGTTCTTC.

This clonotype showed up many times. The rearrangement joins TRBV11-1 to TRBJ1-1; D is ambiguous. CDR1 and CDR2 from the germline V gene are SGHAT and FQDESV (reference sequence). V shed 8 bases and J shed 0 bases, with 22 bases lying between them. The CDR3 length is 17 residues. The CDR3 DNA reads TGTGCCAGCTCTCCTCCCCCGGAGACGGGAATGAACACTGAAGCTTTCTTT. Translated: CASSPPPETGMNTEAFF.

This clonotype was detected many times. The V and J genes are TRBV6-2 or TRBV6-3 and TRBJ2-7; possible D gene TRBD2, 5 bases. Trimming pared 6 bases from V and 0 bases from J, leaving 15 bases between. Germline V gene lookup returns CDR1 MNHEY and CDR2 SVGEGT. The CDR3 length is 15 residues. The DNA for the CDR3 is TGTGCCAGCAGCAACCCGGGAACCCTCTCCTACGAGCAGTACGTC. This gives the protein CASSNPGTLSYEQYV.

This clonotype was detected many times. The chain carries TRBV7-8 and TRBJ2-5, with 8 nucleotides matching TRBD1. CDR3 length: 13 amino acids. The V and J ends lost 4 bases and 2 bases, in that order; junction bases with no gene match: 0. Germline CDR1 SGHVS, CDR2 FQNEAQ. The CDR3 DNA sequence: TGTGCCAGCAGCTGGGACAGGCAAGAGACCCAGTACTTC. As protein: CASSWDRQETQYF.

The rearrangement links TRBV6-5 to TRBJ1-3; D is unresolved. The CDR3 extends over 16 amino acids. The V gene lost 6 bases and the J gene lost 0 bases, with 15 bases spanning the gap. Germline V gene sequence: CDR1 MNHEY, CDR2 SVGAGI. The CDR3 coding sequence is TGTGCCAGCAGGGATTCCAGGCCGTCCTCTGGAAACACCATATATTTT. Its protein product is CASRDSRPSSGNTIYF.

The table lists this clonotype with many counts. The germline gene is not matched at one end of the junction; a read error may be the cause. The chain carries TRBV7-3 and TRBJ2-5; TRBD2 matches at 13 bases. Germline lookup yields CDR1 SGHTA and CDR2 FQGTGA. The CDR3 totals 19 residues. The CDR3 is CASSLGLAGASTYQETQHF. In DNA form, the CDR3 reads TGTGCCAGCAGCCTCGGACTAGCGGGGGCATCCACATACCAAGAGACCCAGCACTTC.

At least ten counts were recorded for this clonotype. The chain is built from TRBV7-9 and TRBJ1-3; D is unclear. The CDR3 is 17 amino acids. The V end was cut by 2 bases, the J end by 1 base, with 15 bases between. Germline V gives CDR1 SEHNR, CDR2 FQNEAQ (reference sequence). CDR3 coding DNA: TGTGCCAGCAGCTTAAGTCGCACGGTTTTTTCTGGAAACACCATATATTTT. It is translated as CASSLSRTVFSGNTIYF.

The chain has TRBV7-2 and TRBJ2-5; unclear D gene. V shed 4 bases and J shed 4 bases, with 13 bases lying between them. Germline CDR1 and CDR2: SGHTA and FQGNSA. This CDR3 contains 14 residues. The CDR3 DNA reads as TGTGCCAGCAGCTCCTCCCCCAATTTAGAGACCCAGTACTTC. It is translated as CASSSSPNLETQYF.

Many counts were recorded for this clonotype. J is TRBJ2-3 and V is TRBV18, with unresolved D. The germline V gene encodes CDR1 KGHSH and CDR2 LQKENI. V was clipped by 0 bases and J by 11 bases, with 9 bases between them. There are 12 residues in the CDR3. The CDR3 here is CASSPPLTEQYF. The CDR3 DNA reads TGTGCCAGCTCACCACCCCTTACGGAGCAGTATTTT.

The rearrangement links TRBV7-8 to TRBJ2-1; D is ambiguous. The ends were cut back, 7 bases at V and 4 bases at J, with 8 bases in the middle. The germline V gene has CDR1 SGHVS and CDR2 FQNEAQ. This CDR3 contains 12 residues. Here the CDR3 reads CASNLAYNEQFF. CDR3 DNA sequence: TGTGCCAGCAATCTGGCTTACAATGAGCAGTTCTTC.

This clonotype has at least ten counts. This rearrangement joins TRBV6-6 to TRBJ2-3; D is unresolved. The CDR3 is made up of 14 amino acids. Trimming cost V 0 bases and J 4 bases, with 8 bases left between them. Per germline, CDR1 MNHNY and CDR2 SVGAGI (reference sequence). CDR3 sequence: CASSYSDVADTQYF. As DNA, the CDR3 is TGTGCCAGCAGTTACTCCGATGTTGCAGATACGCAGTATTTT.

This clonotype came up a few times. This sequence joins TRBV15 and TRBJ2-7, with TRBD2 identical over 7 bases. With V trimmed by 1 base and J by 9 bases, 12 bases remained unmatched. This CDR3 has 15 residues. Per the germline V gene, CDR1 is LNHNV and CDR2 is YYDKDF (reference sequence). The CDR3: CATSRGGLRGSVQYV. The CDR3 DNA follows: TGTGCCACCAGCAGAGGGGGACTGCGGGGGAGTGTGCAGTACGTC.

This clonotype has more than one count but fewer than ten. The chain has TRBV12-3 or TRBV12-4 and TRBJ2-1; 8 nucleotides align to TRBD1. After removal of 7 bases from V and 7 bases from J, the junction contained 9 bases not matched to a gene. The CDR3 extends over 14 amino acids. The CDR3: CASIQQGGINEQFF. CDR3 coding DNA: TGTGCCAGCATCCAACAGGGGGGAATTAATGAGCAGTTCTTC.

This clonotype occurred many times. The chain joins TRBV11-2 to TRBJ2-2; no firm D call. Germline loops: CDR1 SGHAT, CDR2 FQNNGV. Deletions cut 4 bases from V and 1 base from J, with 13 bases between. The CDR3 is 16 amino acids. CDR3: CASSSSLSLNTGELFF. The CDR3 DNA sequence: TGTGCCAGCAGCTCCAGTCTGTCCTTGAACACCGGGGAGCTGTTTTTT.

Ten or more counts support this clonotype. This chain uses TRBV4-1 with TRBJ2-1; TRBD2 matches 11 bases. The junction had 9 bases not matched to a gene; V was cut back by 4 bases and J by 4 bases. The CDR3 has 17 amino acids. Germline CDR1 and CDR2: MGHRA and YSYEKL. The CDR3 DNA is TGCGCCAGCAGCCCGTACACTAGCGGGAGAAAATACAATGAGCAGTTCTTC. Its protein is CASSPYTSGRKYNEQFF.

In this sample, this clonotype turned up a few times. This rearrangement joins TRBV18 to TRBJ2-7; D tentatively reads TRBD1 or TRBD2 (6 bases each). From germline, CDR1 is KGHSH and CDR2 LQKENI. The CDR3 covers 15 residues. V was trimmed by 2 bases and J by 2 bases, leaving 13 bases between them. The CDR3 bases are TGTGCCAGCTCACCAGTAAGGGGGGCTGCCTACGAGCAGTACTTC. This codes for CASSPVRGAAYEQYF.

This clonotype appeared many times. The chain employs TRBV9 and TRBJ2-1; 7 nucleotides agree with TRBD2. Germline V gene data show CDR1 as SGDLS and CDR2 as YYNGEE. J was trimmed by 3 bases and V by 0 bases; bases with no gene match: 3. The CDR3 loop spans 15 amino acids. The CDR3 loop is CASSVAGGDYNEQFF. The CDR3 DNA reads as TGTGCCAGCAGCGTAGCTGGGGGGGACTACAATGAGCAGTTCTTC.

This clonotype was recorded a few times. The chain couples TRBV5-1 to TRBJ2-5; the D gene is possibly TRBD1 (8 bases). V shed 2 bases and J shed 4 bases, with 12 bases lying between them. CDR1 is SGHRS, CDR2 YFSETQ, per germline. This CDR3 is built from 14 residues. The CDR3 nucleotides are TGCGCCAGCAGCTTACAGGGGGGGCGAGAGACCCAGTACTTC. It specifies CASSLQGGRETQYF.

This clonotype showed up many times. This sequence joins TRBV29-1 and TRBJ2-3, with D possibly being TRBD2 (5 bases). The CDR3 sequence is 16 residues long. CDR1 and CDR2 from the germline V gene are SQVTM and ANQGSEA. Between the trimmed V and J ends, which lost 1 base and 2 bases, there was a span of 16 bases. The CDR3 DNA sequence: TGCAGCGTTGAAGTAGGAGACGGGGTTTTCACAGATACGCAGTATTTT. Protein product: CSVEVGDGVFTDTQYF.

V is TRBV2 and J is TRBJ2-1; no clear D gene. There are 13 residues in the CDR3. V was clipped by 6 bases and J by 5 bases, with 11 bases between them. CDR1 SNHLY and CDR2 FYNNEI come from the germline V gene. The CDR3 spells CASSVGRDNEQFF. CDR3 DNA sequence: TGTGCCAGCAGCGTCGGTAGGGACAATGAGCAGTTCTTC. The variable domain in full, completed from reference TRBV2 and TRBJ2-1, reads EPEVTQTPSHQVTQMGQEVILRCVPISNHLYFYWYRQILGQKVEFLVSFYNNEISEKSEIFDDQFSVERPDGSNFTLKIRSTKLEDSAMYFCASSVGRDNEQFFGPGTRLTVL.

This clonotype was observed at least ten times. V and J are TRBV5-1 and TRBJ2-5; perhaps TRBD2 as D (6 bases). Looked up from germline, CDR1 is SGHRS and CDR2 is YFSETQ. V was clipped by 0 bases and J by 5 bases, with 8 bases between them. This CDR3 is built from 13 residues. The CDR3, as DNA: TGCGCCAGCAGCTTGGGGGGGGTCGAGACCCAGTACTTC. The encoded protein is CASSLGGVETQYF.

This clonotype has at least ten counts. The genes are TRBV28 and TRBJ1-2, with 8 bases identical to TRBD1. The V and J ends lost 5 bases and 5 bases, in that order; junction bases with no gene match: 10. The germline CDR1 and CDR2 sequences are MDHEN and SYDVKM. The CDR3 consists of 15 residues. CDR3 in amino acids: CASSRPGTGDYGYTF. DNA for the CDR3: TGTGCCAGCAGTCGTCCCGGGACAGGTGATTATGGCTACACCTTC.

To note about this clonotype: This may stem from a read error, because a much larger clone lies one nucleotide away. This rearrangement joins TRBV30 to TRBJ1-5; D gene ambiguous. This CDR3 spans 13 amino acids. Germline V gene lookup returns CDR1 GTSNPN and CDR2 SVGIG (reference sequence). The CDR3 sequence: CVWKGEGNQPQHF. Written as DNA, the CDR3 is TGTGTCTGGAAGGGAGAAGGCAATCAGCCCCAGCATTTT.

This clonotype was counted at least ten times. This chain connects TRBV30 to TRBJ2-1, with a tentative D call TRBD1 (5 bases). V shed 0 bases and J shed 3 bases, with 18 bases lying between them. Germline lookup yields CDR1 GTSNPN and CDR2 SVGIG (reference sequence). This CDR3 has 17 amino acids. The CDR3 reads CAWSVPGASHFYNEQFF. CDR3 bases: TGTGCCTGGAGTGTACCTGGGGCTTCCCACTTCTACAATGAGCAGTTCTTC.

This clonotype has more than one count but fewer than ten. The chain combines TRBV29-1 with TRBJ1-1; D call uncertain. Germline V gives CDR1 SQVTM, CDR2 ANQGSEA. Trimming shortened V by 8 bases and J by 0 bases, and 10 bases separated the two germline ends. This CDR3 has 12 residues. CDR3 DNA: TGCAGCCCTGAATCGGTGAACACTGAAGCTTTCTTT. This codes for CSPESVNTEAFF.

This clonotype turned up a few times. The chain joins TRBV18 to TRBJ1-1; TRBD1 aligns across 8 bases. The germline V gene encodes CDR1 KGHSH and CDR2 LQKENI. The CDR3 has 16 amino acids. V was clipped by 3 bases and J by 0 bases; unmatched bases: 6. Here the CDR3 reads CASSPGTGLMNTEAFF. In DNA form, the CDR3 reads TGTGCCAGCTCACCCGGGACAGGTCTCATGAACACTGAAGCTTTCTTT.